The 3 T cell receptor beta chains listed next were all sequenced from one sample in a study of regulatory dendritic cells for organ transplantation. Libraries were prepared by immunoSEQ multiplex PCR; TCRdb keeps only in-frame clonotypes and omits some of them. The repertoire includes 25,000 to 30,000 clones, under 90% of them detected once, and 0.4% to 0.5% sits in the top ten. Sequencing used naive CD8+ T cells from blood. Stated subset: CD45RA+ naive T cells. The receptors stem from a human donor in good health.

The chain couples TRBV7-6 to TRBJ2-1, with TRBD2 matching over 11 bases. V dropped 5 bases and J dropped 5; count of bases not matched to a gene: 5. The CDR3 sequence is 15 residues long. From germline, CDR1 is SGHVS and CDR2 FNYEAQ. The CDR3 protein is CASSPTSGGNNEQFF. CDR3 bases: TGTGCCAGCAGCCCAACTAGCGGGGGTAACAATGAGCAGTTCTTC.

This clone has a single count. The chain joins TRBV2 to TRBJ1-1; 9 bases align to TRBD1. Germline CDR1 reads SNHLY; CDR2 reads FYNNEI. The length of the CDR3 is 12 residues. The J segment lost 5 bases and the V segment lost 7 bases, leaving 2 bases of the junction unmatched. CDR3 in DNA: TGTGCCAGCAAGACAGGGGGAACTGAAGCTTTCTTT. Translation gives CASKTGGTEAFF.

The genes are TRBV19 and TRBJ2-1; no clear D. The germline V and J ends were trimmed by 3 bases and 2 bases, with 8 bases remaining between them. Germline V CDR1 and CDR2: LNHDA, SQIVND (reference sequence). The CDR3 length is 14 residues. The CDR3: CASSITAAYNEQFF. As DNA, the CDR3 is TGTGCCAGTAGTATTACCGCAGCCTACAATGAGCAGTTCTTC.